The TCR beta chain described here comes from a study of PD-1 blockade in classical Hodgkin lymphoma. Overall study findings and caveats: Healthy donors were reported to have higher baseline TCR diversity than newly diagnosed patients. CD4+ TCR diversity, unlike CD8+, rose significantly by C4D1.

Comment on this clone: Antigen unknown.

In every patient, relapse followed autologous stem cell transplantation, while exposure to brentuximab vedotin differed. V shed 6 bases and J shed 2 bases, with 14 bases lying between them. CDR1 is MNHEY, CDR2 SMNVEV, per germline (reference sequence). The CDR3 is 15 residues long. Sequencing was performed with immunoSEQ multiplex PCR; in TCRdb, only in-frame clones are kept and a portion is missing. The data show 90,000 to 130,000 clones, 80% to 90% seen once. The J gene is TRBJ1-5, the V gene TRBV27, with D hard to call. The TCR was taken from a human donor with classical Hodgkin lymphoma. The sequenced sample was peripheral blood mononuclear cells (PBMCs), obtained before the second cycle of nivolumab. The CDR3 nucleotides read TGTGCCAGCAGATATACACCCTATGGCAATCAGCCCCAGCATTTT. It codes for CASRYTPYGNQPQHF.